The sequence of this T cell receptor beta chain was determined in a study of blood T cell repertoires in COVID-19 (dated by TCRdb to 2019 to 2021). In terms of the full investigation: Samples from collaborators originated in the United States, Italy and Spain and spanned both the acute and convalescent phases of COVID-19. The material from the prospective study consisted of cDNA or gDNA derived from T cells, B-cell-depleted T cells, or PBMCs. Deeply sampled blood TCRbeta repertoires from subjects exposed to, actively infected with, or recovered from COVID-19 were included in the dataset. The repertoires were released in a freely available public database meant as a resource for research on the immune response to SARS-CoV-2. Samples were obtained from the ongoing ImmuneRACE study (first 160 participants) and from 1,254 subjects provided by 6 global collaborators. Nearly every sample came with metadata listing a de-identified subject ID, COVID-19 status, age in years and sex. Where available, HLA class I and class II types were obtained from metadata supplied by the sample provider rather than from assay-based typing. General conclusions and limits of the study: The quantity of clinical and demographic metadata differed by source and by participant and was supplied without curation.

TCRbeta CDR3 regions were amplified from genomic DNA by means of the immunoSEQ Assay, a bias-controlled multiplex PCR. The authors' pipeline ran thus. Within the assay, amplification of reference gene primers was used to estimate how many nucleated cells each sample contained. Sequence reads were collapsed and filtered to measure the absolute abundance of every unique TCRbeta CDR3 rearrangement. For each sample, productive Simpson clonality was calculated as the square root of Simpson's diversity index over productive rearrangements. What TCRdb holds here is the immuneACCESS table cut down to in-frame rearrangements. Part of the clones is not present; checked against another copy, under half of the missing clones reflect an unresolved V gene, and the others are unexplained. The D gene and trimming were derived from the DNA, and the V and J assignments and clone size from that table. This sample is represented by around 42,000 clones; 90% of them were singletons. The biggest ten clones account for 2.5% to 3% of the sample.

Comments on this clone: Its antigen is still unknown. There are no base qualities to consult, and no much larger clone falls within one base.

The collaborating institutions used their own protocols to collect whole blood in K2EDTA tubes. For TCRbeta analysis, collaborators shipped samples as frozen whole blood, isolated PBMCs, or DNA extracted from either of those sample types. Ends trimmed: V by 3 bases, J by 3 bases; bases unmatched to a gene: 8. From cysteine to phenylalanine, the CDR3 is 15 amino acids long. Just CDR3 DNA is preserved here, 45 bases in frame from base 1. CDR1 is given as MGHRA and CDR2 as YSYEKL, both from the germline V gene. Sequencing was performed on peripheral blood. The clonotype originates from a man aged 50 or older with active COVID-19. Recombination linked TRBV4-1 to TRBJ2-7, with TRBD1 matching 7 junction bases. The sequenced DNA: TGCGCCAGCAGCCAGCCGGGACAGAGAAACTACGAGCAGTACTTC. Its coded protein is CASSQPGQRNYEQYF.